The rows below give T cell receptor beta chains drawn from one sample of a study of blood T cell repertoires in COVID-19. Data came from immunoSEQ multiplex PCR; TCRdb stores just in-frame clones and leaves some out. The data show around 250,000 clones, approximately 78% seen once. Sample: PBMCs or T cells enriched from blood (not recorded which). The origin of the receptors is a man in his forties who had been exposed to COVID-19. The conserved cysteine and the conserved F or W are not part of the CDR3 here. Each record gives: J gene, V gene, CDR3 protein.

TRBJ2-1 TRBV11-3 ASSSTSGHNEQF
TRBJ2-2 TRBV29-1 SVAPGQGFPGELF
TRBJ2-7 TRBV19 ASSRRLAGGRSYEQY
TRBJ1-4 TRBV19 ASSILVTGGEKLF
TRBJ2-1 TRBV21-1 ASSKDFEVGREGYNEQF
TRBJ1-2 TRBV7-9 ASSLEQGYYGYT
TRBJ1-1 TRBV19 ASSIGGSEAF
TRBJ2-7 TRBV28 ASTGGPHEQY
TRBJ2-7 TRBV3-1/TRBV3-2 ASSPYTYEQY
TRBJ1-1 TRBV10-3 AISFSGQGNTEAF
TRBJ1-2 TRBV12-5 ASGLGEYGYT
TRBJ2-3 TRBV24-1 ATSSGGSSDTQY
TRBJ2-3 TRBV2 ASSELADRDYTDTQY
TRBJ2-1 TRBV11-2 ASSRAGDEQF
TRBJ2-5 TRBV29-1 SVSPLGGETQY
TRBJ1-5 TRBV2 ASSLDRFNQPQH
TRBJ1-5 TRBV3-1/TRBV3-2 ASSQGGTGLGSNQPQH
TRBJ2-1 TRBV30 AWSPSWTSGFYNEQF
TRBJ1-4 TRBV10-3 ATREWANEKLF
TRBJ1-1 TRBV28 ASSSTTGSTEAF
TRBJ2-1 TRBV5-1 ASSLVFYNEQF
TRBJ2-7 TRBV15 ATSRDQGYEQY
TRBJ1-2 TRBV27 ASSGDLWYGYT
TRBJ1-6 TRBV19 ASSSGTENSPLH
TRBJ2-3 TRBV29-1 SVLVGSGTQY
TRBJ1-2 TRBV19 ASRQTGADGYT
TRBJ2-2 TRBV27 ASSLGQGNTGELF
TRBJ2-1 TRBV19 ASSITAVQGEQF
TRBJ2-7 TRBV6-2/TRBV6-3 ASSYSAGGFLYEQY
TRBJ2-7 TRBV5-4 ASSPGTGYSYEQY
TRBJ2-1 TRBV10-3 AIGGAFSYNEQF
TRBJ1-5 TRBV2 ASSNHWNQPQH
TRBJ1-2 TRBV5-1 ASSLGQGEPYGYT
TRBJ1-2 TRBV15 ATSRADRADGYT
TRBJ2-3 TRBV7-9 ASSPPREDTDTQY
TRBJ2-2 TRBV21-1 ASSKEFQGTGSHLELF
TRBJ1-2 TRBV6-5 ASRRTGSLGYT
TRBJ2-3 TRBV5-1 ASSLRVVRGDTQY
TRBJ1-1 TRBV30 AWNQGRTEAF
TRBJ2-7 TRBV5-4 ASSSRPGQDYEQY
TRBJ1-1 TRBV10-3 AISDQGNTEAF
TRBJ1-2 TRBV5-5 ASSLKPGQPSANYGYT
TRBJ1-1 TRBV11-1 ASSRDTEAF
TRBJ2-7 TRBV6-5 ASSGYTAYEQY
TRBJ2-7 TRBV19 ASSQDGRGYEQY
TRBJ2-1 TRBV7-2 ASSLVGTSVDNEQF
TRBJ2-2 TRBV7-9 ASSPTSGRAGELF
TRBJ2-2 TRBV19 ASSIRRGQGAGGGELF
TRBJ2-1 TRBV5-8 ASSMYSSYNEQF
TRBJ1-1 TRBV29-1 SVEVTMDRNEAF
TRBJ2-3 TRBV19 ASRQGRGFTDTQY
TRBJ1-2 TRBV10-3 AISESKTGNYGYT
TRBJ1-1 TRBV2 ASSSNGQGEAF